These T cell receptor beta chains were read from a single sample in a study of cytomegalovirus exposure and HLA in healthy donors. Generated by immunoSEQ multiplex PCR, the TCRdb table keeps only in-frame clones and is missing some. The sample holds over 100,000 clones, less than 85% seen once. The material sequenced was PBMCs. The receptors originated from a man aged 40-49 years in good health and CMV-seronegative. The CDR3 runs from the conserved cysteine through the conserved F or W. The D gene is left open where the match is weak. Size is omitted from some rows. Given values are once, few, many or a class for expanded clones.

j_call	v_call	cdr3_length	clone_size	d_call	cdr3_nt	cdr3_aa
TRBJ2-7	TRBV15	15	-	TRBD1	TGTGCCACCAGCAGAGGACAGGGACCCCCCTACGAGCAGTACTTC	CATSRGQGPPYEQYF
TRBJ2-3	TRBV6-1	19	-	TRBD2	TGTGCCAGCAGTGAAAGGCCCGTGGCGGGGGGGCCTAGCACAGATACGCAGTATTTT	CASSERPVAGGPSTDTQYF
TRBJ2-1	TRBV11-1	15	few	-	TGTGCCAGCAGCTCGGCGGGCCAATCCTACAATGAGCAGTTCTTC	CASSSAGQSYNEQFF
TRBJ1-1	TRBV19	17	-	-	TGTGCCAGTAGTATCAGGGCAGGCTCGGCCATAGGCACTGAAGCTTTCTTT	CASSIRAGSAIGTEAFF
TRBJ1-6	TRBV7-2	15	-	-	TGTGCCAGCAGCCCAAGTCGGGGATGGAATTCACCCCTCCACTTT	CASSPSRGWNSPLHF
TRBJ1-1	TRBV7-9	13	few	TRBD1	TGTGCCAGCAGCACGACAGGGGGCACTGAAGCTTTCTTT	CASSTTGGTEAFF
TRBJ1-4	TRBV18	16	-	TRBD1	TGTGCCAGCTCACCCCCGACAGGGAGAGGTAATGAAAAACTGTTTTTT	CASSPPTGRGNEKLFF
TRBJ1-1	TRBV5-1	15	once	-	TGCGCCAGCACCACCCTCCCGCAGGGGAACACTGAAGCTTTCTTT	CASTTLPQGNTEAFF
TRBJ1-1	TRBV5-1	16	-	TRBD1	TGCGCCAGCAGCTCGGGCGACAGGGGGAGAGGGAGAGAAGCTTTCTTT	CASSSGDRGRGREAFF
TRBJ1-3	TRBV30	13	-	-	TGTGCCTGGATCGGACGAGGGGGAAACACCATATATTTT	CAWIGRGGNTIYF
TRBJ1-2	TRBV27	16	-	TRBD1	TGTGCCAGCAGTTCCCCGATCAGGGGGACTAACTATGGCTACACCTTC	CASSSPIRGTNYGYTF
TRBJ2-1	TRBV11-2	14	few	TRBD1	TGTGCCAGCAGCTTATCGGACAGGGGGGGTGAGCAGTTCTTC	CASSLSDRGGEQFF
TRBJ2-5	TRBV7-8	14	-	TRBD2	TGTGCCAGCAGCTTAGCGCCACTAGCGGAGACCCAGTACTTC	CASSLAPLAETQYF
TRBJ2-7	TRBV28	16	-	TRBD1	TGTGCCAGCAGTTTACGGTACAGGGGGTCCAGCTACGAGCAGTACTTC	CASSLRYRGSSYEQYF
TRBJ1-6	TRBV6-6	15	-	TRBD1	TGTGCCAGCAGTTACCCGGGACAGGGCAGATCACCCCTCCACTTT	CASSYPGQGRSPLHF
TRBJ1-2	TRBV7-2	16	-	-	TGTGCCAGCAGCTTAGCCCCTAGCCCAAACGAACGTGGCTACACCTTC	CASSLAPSPNERGYTF
TRBJ1-1	TRBV19	12	-	TRBD1	TGTGCCAGTAGTATGGACAGGGGTGAAGCTTTCTTT	CASSMDRGEAFF
TRBJ1-1	TRBV5-1	16	few	TRBD1	TGCGCCAGCAGCATGGGACAGGGGGATATGAACACTGAAGCTTTCTTT	CASSMGQGDMNTEAFF
TRBJ2-1	TRBV7-9	15	-	TRBD2	TGTGCCAGCAGGAAAGTAGCGGGGGGGTTGGATGAGCAGTTCTTC	CASRKVAGGLDEQFF
TRBJ1-1	TRBV18	15	-	-	TGTGCCAGCTCACCACGGTCCAGGGGTAACACTGAAGCTTTCTTT	CASSPRSRGNTEAFF
TRBJ2-2	TRBV9	16	-	TRBD2	TGTGCCAGCAGCCCTACTAGCGGGGGGGCTACCGGGGAGCTGTTTTTT	CASSPTSGGATGELFF
TRBJ2-2	TRBV7-6	17	-	TRBD2	TGTGCCAGCAGCTTTCCGAGGGGAGGGTCGAGCACCGGGGAGCTGTTTTTT	CASSFPRGGSSTGELFF
TRBJ1-1	TRBV6-5	12	-	-	TGTGCCAGCAGCCGCCCCAGGGGAGAAGCTTTCTTT	CASSRPRGEAFF
TRBJ2-5	TRBV5-4	15	once	-	TGTGCCAGCAGCTTGGCTAGCTCGACTCAAGAGACCCAGTACTTC	CASSLASSTQETQYF
TRBJ2-2	TRBV5-1	16	few	TRBD1	TGCGCCAGCAGCAGCGACAGGGGGCTTGGAACCGGGGAGCTGTTTTTT	CASSSDRGLGTGELFF
TRBJ1-5	TRBV5-1	16	-	-	TGCGCCAGCAGCTTGGATCCGGGTCCCAGCAATCAGCCCCAGCATTTT	CASSLDPGPSNQPQHF
TRBJ2-5	TRBV7-8	14	-	-	TGTGCCAGCAGCTTAGATCTGGGCGACGAGACCCAGTACTTC	CASSLDLGDETQYF
TRBJ2-1	TRBV7-2	14	-	-	TGTGCTAGCAGCGTACCTGGGCCCTACAATGAGCAGTTCTTC	CASSVPGPYNEQFF
TRBJ2-1	TRBV5-6	11	-	-	TGTGCCAGCAGCCTGAGGCAGCGTCAGTTCTTC	CASSLRQRQFF
TRBJ2-5	TRBV7-3	14	once	TRBD1	TGTGCCAGCAGCGCCCGACAGGGGGAGGAGACCCAGTACTTC	CASSARQGEETQYF